The present T cell receptor beta chain was sequenced within a study of cytomegalovirus exposure and HLA in healthy donors. At the level of the study: A data release that came early held approximately 85 million unique TCRs from HLA-typed donors.

For this clone: Its target is unknown.

Study-wide results and limits: Later analysis identified a missense DCLRE1C variant that was linked to TCR beta V- and J-gene trimming. In an earlier analysis, about 87% or about 30%: the productive usage of most TCR beta V segments.

Amplification used 60 Vbeta primers and 13 Jbeta primers. TCRdb keeps only in-frame clones here, not all; method: immunoSEQ multiplex PCR. The sample contains 120,000 or so clones, less than 75% of which appear only once. Sequenced sample: PBMCs. The receptor was derived from a woman aged 40 to 49 in good health and CMV-seronegative.

CDR3 sequence: CASRPGRQETQYF. In DNA, the CDR3 is TGTGCCAGCAGGCCCGGGAGACAAGAGACCCAGTACTTC. The rearrangement links TRBV28 to TRBJ2-5; possibly TRBD2 for D (6 bases). Germline CDR1 MDHEN, CDR2 SYDVKM. The CDR3 covers 13 residues. V dropped 6 bases and J dropped 2 bases, with 10 bases sitting between them. The whole variable domain, remainder taken from reference TRBV28 and TRBJ2-5, is DVKVTQSSRYLVKRTGEKVFLECVQDMDHENMFWYRQDPGLGLRLIYFSYDVKMKEKGDIPEGYSVSREKKERFSLILESASTNQTSMYLCASRPGRQETQYFGPGTRLLVL.